This is a list of T cell receptor beta chains from one sample in a study of cytomegalovirus exposure and HLA in healthy donors. The repertoire was sequenced with immunoSEQ multiplex PCR; TCRdb's copy has only in-frame clones and lacks some. Counted here are 99,000 or so clones, roughly 80% occurring once; the ten biggest clones make up 6% to 8%. Material for sequencing was PBMCs. The source is a man aged 25-45 years in good health and CMV-seropositive. The CDR3 runs from the conserved cysteine through the conserved F or W. D genes are given only for firm matches. Some rows have no size entry. The others give once, few or many, or a class for an expanded clone.

J gene,V gene,D gene,clone size,CDR3 DNA,CDR3 protein
TRBJ2-7,TRBV28,.,.,TGTGCCAGCACCCCCCCTAGGGGGACCCTCTCCTACGAGCAGTACTTC,CASTPPRGTLSYEQYF
TRBJ2-1,TRBV5-1,TRBD2,.,TGCGCCAGCAGTCGACTAGCGGGGGGTGGGCATGAGCAGTTCTTC,CASSRLAGGGHEQFF
TRBJ2-7,TRBV4-1,.,few,TGCGCCAGCAGTGAGGGATACGAGCAGTACTTC,CASSEGYEQYF
TRBJ1-5,TRBV4-1,.,.,TGCGCCAGCAGCCAAGGACAATTTGGGAATCAGCCCCAGCATTTT,CASSQGQFGNQPQHF
TRBJ1-6,TRBV11-1,.,.,TGTGCCAGCAGCTTAGAAGACGGGAATTCACCCCTCCACTTT,CASSLEDGNSPLHF
TRBJ2-6,TRBV10-3,TRBD1,.,TGTGCCATCAGGACAGGGAATGGAAGCTCTGGGGCCAACGTCCTGACTTTC,CAIRTGNGSSGANVLTF
TRBJ2-7,TRBV6-6,.,.,TGTGCCAGCAGTTACTTGAGGGAGTACGAGCAGTACTTC,CASSYLREYEQYF
TRBJ2-7,TRBV9,TRBD1,few,TGTGCCAGCAGCACCTCCGACAGGGGAAGCGACGAGCAGTACTTC,CASSTSDRGSDEQYF
TRBJ2-7,TRBV25-1,TRBD1,.,TGTGCCAGCAGTGCACCTTGGACAGGGACGCACGAGCAGTACTTC,CASSAPWTGTHEQYF
TRBJ2-7,TRBV6-5,TRBD2,many,TGTGCCAGCAGCCTAATGCGGGGGGCAACCTACGAGCAGTACTTC,CASSLMRGATYEQYF
TRBJ1-1,TRBV13,.,.,TGTGCCAGCAGCTTAAGGGCTCTCGGCGGGGCTTTCTTT,CASSLRALGGAFF
TRBJ2-1,TRBV5-4,TRBD2,few,TGTGCCAGCAGCTTGGGTGGGGGGGCCTACAATGAGCAGTTCTTC,CASSLGGGAYNEQFF
TRBJ1-5,TRBV2,.,.,TGTGCCAGCAATAAGGGGGGGGATAGCAATCAGCCCCAGCATTTT,CASNKGGDSNQPQHF
TRBJ2-3,TRBV7-8,TRBD1,.,TGTGCCAGCAGCCCAACGGGACAGGGGATGACAGATACGCAGTATTTT,CASSPTGQGMTDTQYF
TRBJ2-3,TRBV4-1,TRBD2,.,TGCGCCAGCAGCTCTAGCGGGGGAACAGATACGCAGTATTTT,CASSSSGGTDTQYF
TRBJ1-2,TRBV4-2,TRBD1,few,TGTGCCAGCAGCCAACATTCCCGGGACAGACGACCCGGCTACACCTTC,CASSQHSRDRRPGYTF
TRBJ2-7,TRBV27,TRBD1,.,TGTGCCAGCAGTTCACGTCGACAGGGCTCCTACGAGCAGTACTTC,CASSSRRQGSYEQYF
TRBJ1-4,TRBV19,.,.,TGTGCCACCCGACTGGGGGGTAACGAAAAACTGTTTTTT,CATRLGGNEKLFF
TRBJ2-3,TRBV14,TRBD1,.,TGTGCCAGCAGCCGCCACCGGGACAGGGGGACAGATACGCAGTATTTT,CASSRHRDRGTDTQYF
TRBJ1-1,TRBV7-8,.,.,TGTGCCAGCAGCTTCGGGATGAACACTGAAGCTTTCTTT,CASSFGMNTEAFF
TRBJ1-2,TRBV4-2,TRBD1,once,TGTGCCAGCAGCCAAGATGGACAGGGCCGCTCCTACACCTTC,CASSQDGQGRSYTF
TRBJ2-7,TRBV6-1,TRBD1,.,TGTGCCAGCAGCCCCGGGACAGGAGGGGGCGAGCAGTACTTC,CASSPGTGGGEQYF
TRBJ2-3,TRBV5-1,TRBD1,.,TGCGCCAGCAGCCCAACGGGACAGACCACAGATACGCAGTATTTT,CASSPTGQTTDTQYF
TRBJ2-3,TRBV7-9,TRBD1,.,TGTGCCAGCAGCTTATACAGGGGTAGCACAGATACGCAGTATTTT,CASSLYRGSTDTQYF
TRBJ2-7,TRBV2,.,once,TGTGCCAGCAGTACAGGGACAAACGAGCAGTACTTC,CASSTGTNEQYF
TRBJ1-3,TRBV5-8,.,.,TGTGCCAGCAGCTTGGCCGGGGTCTCTGGAAACACCATATATTTT,CASSLAGVSGNTIYF
TRBJ2-3,TRBV5-4,TRBD2,.,TGTGCCAGCAGCTGGGGCGGGGGGGACACAGATACGCAGTATTTT,CASSWGGGDTDTQYF
TRBJ2-3,TRBV30,.,.,TGTGCCTGGAGCCTGGCCGGGACAGATACGCAGTATTTT,CAWSLAGTDTQYF
TRBJ1-4,TRBV11-2,TRBD1,.,TGTGCCAGCAGCTCACCCCGGGACAGGGTTAAAAAACTGTTTTTT,CASSSPRDRVKKLFF
TRBJ2-1,TRBV5-1,TRBD1,.,TGCGCCAGCGGCAAGGGACAGGAGTACAATGAGCAGTTCTTC,CASGKGQEYNEQFF
TRBJ1-6,TRBV5-5,.,.,TGTGCCAGCAGCCCGGGGGAGATGTATTCACCCCTCCACTTT,CASSPGEMYSPLHF
TRBJ1-5,TRBV19,TRBD1,.,TGTGCCAGTAGTCCCTACGGACAGGGAGGGCATCAGCCCCAGCATTTT,CASSPYGQGGHQPQHF
TRBJ2-7,TRBV4-3,TRBD1,.,TGCGCCAGCAGCCAAGCAGGGGGCCCCTACGAGCAGTACTTC,CASSQAGGPYEQYF
TRBJ1-4,TRBV9,.,.,TGTGCCAGCAGCGCTCATTCGGGGGAAAGGATTGAAAAACTGTTTTTT,CASSAHSGERIEKLFF
TRBJ2-5,TRBV6-6,.,once,TGTGCCAGCAGTTACTTGACGGGGGATTGGCAAGAGACCCAGTACTTC,CASSYLTGDWQETQYF
TRBJ2-2,TRBV5-1,.,.,TGCGCCAGCAGAAAGGACCCGCGGGCGAACACCGGGGAGCTGTTTTTT,CASRKDPRANTGELFF
TRBJ2-7,TRBV10-3,.,.,TGTGCCATCAGTGCAACTAGTTCCTACGAGCAGTACTTC,CAISATSSYEQYF
TRBJ1-6,TRBV7-2,TRBD1,.,TGTGCCAGCAGCTTGCAGGGGGCAGCTAATTCACCCCTCCACTTT,CASSLQGAANSPLHF
TRBJ2-6,TRBV30,TRBD1,.,TGTGCCTGGAGGGTATCAGGGGGCGCGGGCGGGGCCAACGTCCTGACTTTC,CAWRVSGGAGGANVLTF
TRBJ1-1,TRBV27,.,.,TGTGCCAGCAGGTTTCAAATGAACACTGAAGCTTTCTTT,CASRFQMNTEAFF
TRBJ2-5,TRBV13,.,.,TGTGCCAGCAGCTTAGGTCGGGAGACCCAGTACTTC,CASSLGRETQYF
TRBJ2-2,TRBV4-1,.,.,TGCGCCAGCAGCCACTCCAGGGCGGTTATGGCCAACGGGGAGCTGTTTTTT,CASSHSRAVMANGELFF
TRBJ1-2,TRBV4-1,TRBD1,.,TGCGCCAGCAGTCCCGCCCGCGGCAGGGGGGATGGCTACACCTTC,CASSPARGRGDGYTF
TRBJ1-6,TRBV19,.,.,TGTGCCAGCACTTTTAGAAGCTCCTATAATTCACCCCTCCACTTT,CASTFRSSYNSPLHF
TRBJ2-1,TRBV7-2,TRBD2,many,TGTGCCAGCAGCCTGGGACTAGCGGGGAACAATGAGCAGTTCTTC,CASSLGLAGNNEQFF
TRBJ2-1,TRBV7-2,.,.,TGTGCCAGCAGCTTCGCTAGATACAATGAGCAGTTCTTC,CASSFARYNEQFF
TRBJ2-5,TRBV4-2,TRBD2,.,TGTGCCAGCAGCCAAGATCGACTAGCGGGGATCCAAGAGACCCAGTACTTC,CASSQDRLAGIQETQYF
TRBJ2-7,TRBV5-4,.,.,TGTGCCAGCAGCTACCAAGGTAGGGGGGGATACTACGAGCAGTACTTC,CASSYQGRGGYYEQYF
TRBJ1-4,TRBV27,.,few,TGTGCCAGCAGTTTACTGGGCCATCCTAATGAAAAACTGTTTTTT,CASSLLGHPNEKLFF
TRBJ2-2,TRBV18,TRBD1,.,TGTGCCAGCTCGTCGCCGGGACAGGGAAGCACCGGGGAGCTGTTTTTT,CASSSPGQGSTGELFF
TRBJ1-5,TRBV5-6,.,.,TGTGCCAGCAGCTACGGACTGGGAGACTATAGCAATCAGCCCCAGCATTTT,CASSYGLGDYSNQPQHF
TRBJ2-1,TRBV18,.,few,TGTGCCAGCTCACCAGTTGCGGGGTCCAGCTCCTACAATGAGCAGTTCTTC,CASSPVAGSSSYNEQFF
TRBJ1-2,TRBV5-6,.,.,TGTGCCAGCAGCTCACAGGGCGGCGGCTACACCTTC,CASSSQGGGYTF
TRBJ1-1,TRBV6-5,.,.,TGTGCCAGCCGAAGACAGGTAGAAAGTACTGAAGCTTTCTTT,CASRRQVESTEAFF